This T cell receptor (beta chain) was found in a study of vaccination and CD4 T cells after COVID-19. Study-level information: Post-diagnosis, post-COVID samples were collected after a median approximately 100 days, ranging 35 to 161. SARS-CoV-2, HCoV-NL63, HCoV-OC43 and HCoV-229E supplied the overlapping spike peptides used to stimulate cells.

Whole-study findings and limits: Analysis of convalescent patients found that 304 of 307 vaccine-specific clones were spike mono-reactive. The study found median SARS-CoV-2-reactive clonotypes rising from about 22 to 38, not significantly.

V lost 2 bases and J lost 6; bases outside the gene matches: 4. Germline CDR1 MNHEY, CDR2 SVGEGT. This CDR3 spans 15 amino acids. Indicated treatment: approximately 11-day PBMC culture with coronavirus spike peptide pools or control peptides (ViraFEST assay). As regards this clonotype: Its antigen remains unknown.

Cultured CD4+ T cells had their DNA profiled by the Oncomine TCR Beta short-read assay. TCRdb recomputed calls from the PCR reads with MiXCR, one row per CDR3 protein. The sample yields tens of thousands of distinct CDR3 sequences, roughly two thirds seen once. The chain couples TRBV6-2 or TRBV6-3 to TRBJ1-6; 7 bases map to TRBD1. Sequencing used CD4+ T cells from blood, cultured in vitro, obtained after SARS-CoV-2 vaccination. This clonotype was obtained from a human donor who received a COVID-19 vaccine. Here the CDR3 DNA reads TGTGCCAGCAGTTACCTTTACAGGGGTAATTCACCCCTCCACTTT. It is translated as CASSYLYRGNSPLHF.